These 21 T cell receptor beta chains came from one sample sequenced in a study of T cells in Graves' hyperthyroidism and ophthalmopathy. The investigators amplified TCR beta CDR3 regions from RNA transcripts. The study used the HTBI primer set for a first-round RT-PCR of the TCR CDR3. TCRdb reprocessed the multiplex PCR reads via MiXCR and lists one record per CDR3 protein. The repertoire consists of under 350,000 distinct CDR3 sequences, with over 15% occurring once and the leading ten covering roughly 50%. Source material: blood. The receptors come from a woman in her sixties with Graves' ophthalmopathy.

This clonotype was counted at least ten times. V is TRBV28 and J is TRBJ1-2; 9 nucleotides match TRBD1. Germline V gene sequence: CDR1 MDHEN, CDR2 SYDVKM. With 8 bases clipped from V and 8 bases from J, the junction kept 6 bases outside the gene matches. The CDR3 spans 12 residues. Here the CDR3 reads CASGQGTRGYTF. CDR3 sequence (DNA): TGTGCCAGCGGACAGGGGACGAGGGGCTACACCTTC.

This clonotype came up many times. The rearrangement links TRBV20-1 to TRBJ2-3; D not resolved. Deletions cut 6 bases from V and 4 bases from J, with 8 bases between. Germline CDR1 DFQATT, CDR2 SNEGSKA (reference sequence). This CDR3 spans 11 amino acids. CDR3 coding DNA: TGCAGTGCACTTACCTCAGATACGCAGTATTTT. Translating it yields CSALTSDTQYF.

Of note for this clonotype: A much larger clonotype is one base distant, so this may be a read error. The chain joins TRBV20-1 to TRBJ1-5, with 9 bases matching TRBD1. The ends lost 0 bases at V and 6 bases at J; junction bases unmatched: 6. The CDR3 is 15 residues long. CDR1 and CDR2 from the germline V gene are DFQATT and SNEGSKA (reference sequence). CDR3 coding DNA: TGCAGTGCTAGAGATCGCGACAGGGGGACTCAGCCCCAGCATTTT. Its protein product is CSARDRDRGTQPQHF.

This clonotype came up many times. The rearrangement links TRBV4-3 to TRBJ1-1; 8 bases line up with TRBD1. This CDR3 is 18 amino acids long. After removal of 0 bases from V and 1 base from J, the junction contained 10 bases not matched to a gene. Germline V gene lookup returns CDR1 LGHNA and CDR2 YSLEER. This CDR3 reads CASSQDLGTGLWNTEAFF. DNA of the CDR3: TGCGCCAGCAGCCAAGATCTGGGGACAGGCCTTTGGAACACTGAAGCTTTCTTT.

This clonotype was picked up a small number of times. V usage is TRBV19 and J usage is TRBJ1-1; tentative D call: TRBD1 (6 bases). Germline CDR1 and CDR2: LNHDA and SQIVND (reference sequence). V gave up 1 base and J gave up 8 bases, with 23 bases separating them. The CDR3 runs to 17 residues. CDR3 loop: CASSIGQGRGGEAEAFF. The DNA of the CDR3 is TGTGCCAGTAGTATAGGTCAGGGGCGAGGCGGAGAGGCCGAAGCTTTCTTT.

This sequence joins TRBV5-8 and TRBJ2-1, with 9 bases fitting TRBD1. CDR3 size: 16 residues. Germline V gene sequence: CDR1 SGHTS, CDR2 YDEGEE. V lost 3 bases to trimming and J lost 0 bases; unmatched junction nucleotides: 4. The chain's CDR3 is CASSYKTGGSYNEQFF. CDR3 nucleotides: TGTGCCAGCAGCTACAAGACAGGGGGCTCCTACAATGAGCAGTTCTTC.

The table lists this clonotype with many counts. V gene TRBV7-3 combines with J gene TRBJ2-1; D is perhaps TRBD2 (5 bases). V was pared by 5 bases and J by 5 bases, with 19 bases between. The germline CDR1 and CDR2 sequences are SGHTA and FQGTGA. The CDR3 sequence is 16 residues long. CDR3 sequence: CASSLLGRAGNNEQFF. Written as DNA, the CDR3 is TGTGCCAGCAGCCTCCTCGGACGGGCCGGGAACAATGAGCAGTTCTTC. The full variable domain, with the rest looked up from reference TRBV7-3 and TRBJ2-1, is GAGVSQTPSNKVTEKGKYVELRCDPISGHTALYWYRQSLGQGPEFLIYFQGTGAADDSGLPNDRFFAVRPEGSVSTLKIQRTERGDSAVYLCASSLLGRAGNNEQFFGPGTRLTVL.

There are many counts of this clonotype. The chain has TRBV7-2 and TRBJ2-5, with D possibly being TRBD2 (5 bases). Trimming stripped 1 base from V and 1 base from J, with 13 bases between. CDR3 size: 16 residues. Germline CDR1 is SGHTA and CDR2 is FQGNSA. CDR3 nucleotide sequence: TGTGCCAGCAGCTTAGGTGGCCTAGCCTTCCAAGAGACCCAGTACTTC. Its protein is CASSLGGLAFQETQYF.

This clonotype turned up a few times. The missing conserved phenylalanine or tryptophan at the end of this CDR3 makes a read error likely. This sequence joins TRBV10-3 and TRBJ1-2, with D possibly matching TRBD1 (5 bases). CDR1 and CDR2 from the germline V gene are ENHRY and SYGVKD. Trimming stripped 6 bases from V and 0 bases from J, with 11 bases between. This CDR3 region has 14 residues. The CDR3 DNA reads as TGTGCCATCAGGGCCCAGGGTTCTAACTATGGCTACACCTCC. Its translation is CAIRAQGSNYGYTS.

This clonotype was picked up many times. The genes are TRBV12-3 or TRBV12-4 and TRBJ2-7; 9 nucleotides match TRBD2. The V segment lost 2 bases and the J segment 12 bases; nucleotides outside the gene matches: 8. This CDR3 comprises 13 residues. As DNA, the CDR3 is TGTGCCAGCAGTTTAATAGTCCTAGCGGGGATGTACTTC. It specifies CASSLIVLAGMYF.

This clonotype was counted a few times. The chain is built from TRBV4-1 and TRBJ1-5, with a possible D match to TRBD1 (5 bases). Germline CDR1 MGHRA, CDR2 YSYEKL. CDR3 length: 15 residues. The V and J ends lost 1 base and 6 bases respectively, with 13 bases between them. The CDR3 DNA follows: TGCGCCAGCAGCCAAGGGGGACCTGTAGGTCAGCCCCAGCATTTT. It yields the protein CASSQGGPVGQPQHF.

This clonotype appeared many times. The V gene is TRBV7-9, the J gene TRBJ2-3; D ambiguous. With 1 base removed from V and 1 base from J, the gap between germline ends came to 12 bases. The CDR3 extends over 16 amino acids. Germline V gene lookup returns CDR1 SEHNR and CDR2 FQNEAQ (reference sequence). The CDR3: CASSLGAGRGTDTQYF. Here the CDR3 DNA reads TGTGCCAGCAGCTTAGGGGCAGGCCGGGGCACAGATACGCAGTATTTT.

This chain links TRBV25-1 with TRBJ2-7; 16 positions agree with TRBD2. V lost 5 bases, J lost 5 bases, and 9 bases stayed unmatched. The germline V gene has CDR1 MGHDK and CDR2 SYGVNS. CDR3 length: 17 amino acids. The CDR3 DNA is TGTGCCAGCAGTCCCCCGGGACTAGCGGGGGGGCCCCACGAGCAGTACTTC. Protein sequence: CASSPPGLAGGPHEQYF.

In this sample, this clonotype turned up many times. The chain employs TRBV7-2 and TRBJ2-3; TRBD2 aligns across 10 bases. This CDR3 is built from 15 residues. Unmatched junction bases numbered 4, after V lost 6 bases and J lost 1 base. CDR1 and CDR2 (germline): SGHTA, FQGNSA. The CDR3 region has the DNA TGTGCCAGCAGTGTAGCGGGGGGCGGCACAGATACGCAGTATTTT. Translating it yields CASSVAGGGTDTQYF.

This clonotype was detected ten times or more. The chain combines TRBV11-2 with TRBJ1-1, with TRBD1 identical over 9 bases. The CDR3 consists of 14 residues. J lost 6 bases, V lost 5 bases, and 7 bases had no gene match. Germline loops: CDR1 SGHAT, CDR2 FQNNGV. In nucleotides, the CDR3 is TGTGCCAGCAGCCGGGGACAGGGCGTGGCTGAAGCTTTCTTT. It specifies CASSRGQGVAEAFF.

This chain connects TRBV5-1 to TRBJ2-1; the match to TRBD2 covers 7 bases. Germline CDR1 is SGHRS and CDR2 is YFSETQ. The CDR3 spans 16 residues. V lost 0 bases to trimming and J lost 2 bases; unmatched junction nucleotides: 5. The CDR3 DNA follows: TGCGCCAGCAGCTTGGAGGCTAGCGGACCCTACAATGAGCAGTTCTTC. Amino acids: CASSLEASGPYNEQFF.

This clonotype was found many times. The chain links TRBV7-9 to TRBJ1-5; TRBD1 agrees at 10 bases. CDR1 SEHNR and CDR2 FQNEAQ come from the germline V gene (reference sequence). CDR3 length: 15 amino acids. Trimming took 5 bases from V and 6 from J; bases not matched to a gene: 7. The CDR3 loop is CASSPLGTGAQPQHF. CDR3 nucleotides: TGTGCCAGCAGCCCCCTCGGGACAGGGGCTCAGCCCCAGCATTTT.

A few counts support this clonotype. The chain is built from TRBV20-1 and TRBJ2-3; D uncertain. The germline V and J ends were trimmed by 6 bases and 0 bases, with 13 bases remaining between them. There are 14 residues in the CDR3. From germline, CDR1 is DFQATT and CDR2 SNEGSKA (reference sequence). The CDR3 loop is CSARAVTSTDTQYF. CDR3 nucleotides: TGCAGTGCCCGCGCGGTCACTAGCACAGATACGCAGTATTTT.

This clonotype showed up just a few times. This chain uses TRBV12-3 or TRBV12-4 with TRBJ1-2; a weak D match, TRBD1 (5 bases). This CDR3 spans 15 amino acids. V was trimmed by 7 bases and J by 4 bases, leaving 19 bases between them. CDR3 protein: CASTSLTEDFYGYTF. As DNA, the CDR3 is TGTGCCAGCACCTCCTTGACAGAAGATTTCTATGGCTACACCTTC.

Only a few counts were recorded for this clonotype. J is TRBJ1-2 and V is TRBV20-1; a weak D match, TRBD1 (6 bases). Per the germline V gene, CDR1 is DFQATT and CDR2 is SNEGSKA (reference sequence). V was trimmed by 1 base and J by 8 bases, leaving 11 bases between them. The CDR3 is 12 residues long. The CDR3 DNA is TGCAGTGCTAGAGCGACAGGACGCGGCTACACCTTC. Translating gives CSARATGRGYTF.

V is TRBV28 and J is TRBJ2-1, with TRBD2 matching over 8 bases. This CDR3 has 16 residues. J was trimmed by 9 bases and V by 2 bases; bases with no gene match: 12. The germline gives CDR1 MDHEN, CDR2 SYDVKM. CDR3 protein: CASSLDREGRWGEQFF. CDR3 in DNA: TGTGCCAGCAGTTTAGATCGGGAGGGCCGGTGGGGTGAGCAGTTCTTC.